The sequence of this TCR beta chain was determined in a study of T-cell memory formation after mild COVID-19. TCRdb called the 5' RACE reads again in MiXCR, with one record for every CDR3 protein. The sample lists about 90,000 distinct CDR3 sequences, more than 10% seen once, with over 25% in the top ten. Germline CDR1 is LGHDT and CDR2 is YNNKEL (reference sequence). This CDR3 contains 15 residues. V dropped 0 bases and J dropped 3; count of bases not matched to a gene: 2. Findings and limits, study-wide: Contracting CD4+ clones lay largely in CM and EM, with CD8+ ones residing in EMRA. SARS-CoV-2 specificity of second-wave clones peaking day 37 was unconfirmed.

Remarks on this clonotype: Its antigen is undetermined.

The sequenced sample was PBMCs or a T cell subset sorted from them (not recorded which). This clonotype was sampled from an adult woman who had mild COVID-19 (a few samples of this study predate the infection). Cell type and time point are not known. The J gene is TRBJ2-3, the V gene TRBV3-1; 8 bases agree with TRBD2. The CDR3 spells CASSQEREATDTQYF. The DNA for the CDR3 is TGTGCCAGCAGCCAAGAGCGGGAGGCGACAGATACGCAGTATTTT.